What follows is one TCR beta chain and its context. Its specificity is not known. Some clones are missing from TCRdb's copy, which holds only in-frame ones; the method was immunoSEQ multiplex PCR. The sample lists about 88,000 clones, approximately 75% occurring once. The data were obtained in a study of radiotherapy plus CTLA-4 blockade in lung cancer. Regarding the study as a whole: After radiotherapy and ipilimumab, tumor-derived clones expanded in peripheral blood.

The material sequenced was peripheral blood, taken from a patient treated with radiotherapy plus ipilimumab. This clonotype was obtained from a human donor with non-small cell lung cancer that progressed on radiotherapy plus ipilimumab.

The CDR3 coding sequence is TGTGCCAGCAGTGGGACAGCTCGGGGTGAGCAGTTCTTC. Its translation: CASSGTARGEQFF. The chain employs TRBV27 and TRBJ2-1; 7 bases agree with TRBD1. After removal of 5 bases from V and 9 bases from J, the junction contained 7 bases not matched to a gene. Germline V lookup: CDR1 MNHEY, CDR2 SMNVEV (reference sequence). This CDR3 contains 13 residues.